This record covers a single TCR beta chain. Its target is unknown. The data stem from a study of a mutant IDH1 vaccine in newly diagnosed glioma. Study as a whole: The earlier regimen, radiotherapy, temozolomide, or both, was most often both.

In germline, CDR1 is LNHDA, CDR2 SQIVND (reference sequence). The V end lost 3 bases, the J end lost 4 bases, and 15 bases lay between the germline ends. The CDR3 covers 15 residues. Time point here: week 11, during vaccination. The study gave 300 ug of mutant IDH1 20-mer peptide per vaccine dose, with topical imiquimod. Sequencing was performed with immunoSEQ multiplex PCR; in TCRdb, only in-frame clones are kept and a portion is missing. The sample records tens of thousands of clones, less than 85% being singletons. The chain employs TRBV19 and TRBJ1-1; D is unresolved. The receptor was isolated from a woman between 50 and 59 years old with glioma. Material: PBMCs, obtained from a glioma patient whose treatment included an IDH1 peptide vaccine. The CDR3 is CASSIPIGGSTEAFF. In DNA form, the CDR3 reads TGTGCCAGTAGTATCCCGATTGGAGGTTCCACTGAAGCTTTCTTT.